One sample yielded the 10 T cell receptor beta chains listed below, sequenced in a study of blood T cell repertoires in COVID-19 (dated by TCRdb to the early 2020s). The library relied on the immunoSEQ multiplex PCR assay. TCRdb provides this immuneACCESS table in a form limited to in-frame rearrangements. Some clones are lacking; in checked studies, under half of them reflect an unresolved V gene, and why the rest are absent is not known. The sample table lists roughly 13,000 clones, 90% of them with a count of one. The ten largest clones add up to around 8.1% of the sample. Specimen: peripheral blood. The receptors stem from a human donor in a cohort sampled during active COVID-19.

This clone has only a few counts. The junction shows a germline mismatch at one end, possibly a read error. This chain joins TRBV5-1 and TRBJ2-1; TRBD1 aligns across 7 bases. Germline CDR1 SGHRS, CDR2 YFSETQ. There are 17 residues in the CDR3. In nucleotides, the CDR3 is TGCGCCAGCAGCTTGGGGGTAGGGGACAGCTCCGACAATGAGCAGTTCTTC. Protein: CASSLGVGDSSDNEQFF.

The chain employs TRBV29-1 and TRBJ2-3, with TRBD2 matching over 9 bases. The germline CDR1 and CDR2 sequences are SQVTM and ANQGSEA. The CDR3 sequence is 14 residues long. The V and J ends lost 5 bases and 6 bases, in that order; junction bases with no gene match: 9. The DNA for the CDR3 is TGCAGCGTTATCCCTAGCGGGACCCCGGATACGCAGTATTTT. Protein: CSVIPSGTPDTQYF.

The rearrangement uses TRBV2 and TRBJ2-1, with 11 bases fitting TRBD2. CDR3 length: 16 residues. The J segment lost 8 bases and the V segment lost 2 bases, leaving 8 bases of the junction unmatched. The germline gives CDR1 SNHLY, CDR2 FYNNEI. The DNA for the CDR3 is TGTGCCAGCAGTGAACTGGGACTAGCGGACCAGGATGAGCAGTTCTTC. Translated: CASSELGLADQDEQFF. Based on the CDR3 plus reference TRBV2 and TRBJ2-1, the full variable domain is EPEVTQTPSHQVTQMGQEVILRCVPISNHLYFYWYRQILGQKVEFLVSFYNNEISEKSEIFDDQFSVERPDGSNFTLKIRSTKLEDSAMYFCASSELGLADQDEQFFGPGTRLTVL.

V gene TRBV11-2 combines with J gene TRBJ1-2; the D gene is possibly TRBD1 (6 bases). The germline gives CDR1 SGHAT, CDR2 FQNNGV. This CDR3 has 14 amino acids. V shed 3 bases and J shed 8 bases, with 16 bases lying between them. The CDR3 bases are TGTGCCAGCAGCTTGCTTCAGGGGCTTTACGGCTACACCTTC. It translates to CASSLLQGLYGYTF. The complete variable domain, with remaining parts taken from reference TRBV11-2 and TRBJ1-2, reads EAGVAQSPRYKIIEKRQSVAFWCNPISGHATLYWYQQILGQGPKLLIQFQNNGVVDDSQLPKDRFSAERLKGVDSTLKIQPAKLEDSAVYLCASSLLQGLYGYTFGSGTRLTVV.

The V and J genes are TRBV7-8 and TRBJ1-2, with a tentative D call TRBD1 (5 bases). The CDR3 consists of 14 residues. Germline V gene data show CDR1 as SGHVS and CDR2 as FQNEAQ. The V and J ends lost 0 bases and 3 bases respectively, with 8 bases between them. In nucleotides, the CDR3 is TGTGCCAGCAGCTTAGCCAGGGCAGACTATGGCTACACCTTC. This encodes CASSLARADYGYTF. The complete variable domain, with remaining parts taken from reference TRBV7-8 and TRBJ1-2, reads GAGVSQSPRYKVAKRGQDVALRCDPISGHVSLFWYQQALGQGPEFLTYFQNEAQLDKSGLPSDRFFAERPEGSVSTLKIQRTQQEDSAVYLCASSLARADYGYTFGSGTRLTVV.

V usage is TRBV14 and J usage is TRBJ1-1, with 8 positions matching TRBD1. Germline CDR1 and CDR2: SGHDN and FVKESK. V dropped 4 bases and J dropped 0; count of bases not matched to a gene: 7. This CDR3 is built from 16 residues. CDR3 region: CASSLLSRGLNTEAFF. The CDR3 DNA reads as TGTGCCAGCAGCCTGTTAAGCAGGGGGCTGAACACTGAAGCTTTCTTT.

The chain carries TRBV4-3 and TRBJ2-2; 7 nucleotides agree with TRBD1. Germline trimming cut 0 bases from V and 9 bases from J; bases unmatched to any gene: 7. Germline loops: CDR1 LGHNA, CDR2 YSLEER. This CDR3 has 15 amino acids. CDR3 nucleotides: TGCGCCAGCAGCCAAGAGACGAACAGGGGTCGGGAGCTGTTTTTT. Translating it yields CASSQETNRGRELFF.

The J gene is TRBJ2-7, the V gene TRBV5-1, with 9 bases matching TRBD2. CDR3 length equals 16 residues. Germline loops: CDR1 SGHRS, CDR2 YFSETQ. Trimming removed 0 bases from V and 2 bases from J; junction bases left unmatched: 6. CDR3 DNA sequence: TGCGCCAGCAGCTTGGCCTTCCTAGCGGGAACCTACGAGCAGTACTTC. Its translation: CASSLAFLAGTYEQYF. Full variable domain (outside the CDR3, taken from reference TRBV5-1 and TRBJ2-7): KAGVTQTPRYLIKTRGQQVTLSCSPISGHRSVSWYQQTPGQGLQFLFEYFSETQRNKGNFPGRFSGRQFSNSRSEMNVSTLELGDSALYLCASSLAFLAGTYEQYFGPGTRLTVT.

This chain joins TRBV12-3 or TRBV12-4 and TRBJ2-7, with D possibly matching TRBD1 (5 bases). V lost 5 bases, J lost 2 bases, and 7 bases lay in between. The CDR3 runs 12 residues. CDR3 sequence (DNA): TGTGCCAGCAGTCAGGGCCCCTACGAGCAGTACTTC. It translates to CASSQGPYEQYF.

The chain couples TRBV25-1 to TRBJ2-1, with 8 positions matching TRBD2. Germline V gene lookup returns CDR1 MGHDK and CDR2 SYGVNS. V trimming: 2 bases; J trimming: 8 bases; junction bases outside the gene matches: 14. The CDR3 is made up of 17 amino acids. CDR3 sequence: CASSETLTGGPGYEQFF. The CDR3 DNA follows: TGTGCCAGCAGTGAAACCCTCACGGGGGGGCCAGGGTATGAGCAGTTCTTC. Full variable domain (outside the CDR3, taken from reference TRBV25-1 and TRBJ2-1): EADIYQTPRYLVIGTGKKITLECSQTMGHDKMYWYQQDPGMELHLIHYSYGVNSTEKGDLSSESTVSRIRTEHFPLTLESARPSHTSQYLCASSETLTGGPGYEQFFGPGTRLTVL.